The next 30 T cell receptor beta chains were all read from a single sample in a study of siplizumab effects on memory and regulatory T cells. Profiled with immunoSEQ multiplex PCR; TCRdb holds only in-frame clones, not every one. The top ten clones hold roughly 1.1% of a sample with roughly 100,000 clones, 92% of them seen once. The sample consisted of CD4+ T cells sorted from blood. These receptors all come from a human donor in good health.

The chain employs TRBV18 and TRBJ1-3, with D unclear. The germline gives CDR1 KGHSH, CDR2 LQKENI. Trimming took off 6 bases at V and 2 bases at J, with 17 bases between the two ends. This CDR3 spans 16 amino acids. The CDR3 protein is CASSEGGPKTGNTIYF. The CDR3 DNA follows: TGTGCCAGCTCGGAGGGAGGGCCAAAAACTGGAAACACCATATATTTT. Combining the CDR3 with reference TRBV18 and TRBJ1-3 gives the whole variable domain NAGVMQNPRHLVRRRGQEARLRCSPMKGHSHVYWYRQLPEEGLKFMVYLQKENIIDESGMPKERFSAEFPKEGPSILRIQQVVRGDSAAYFCASSEGGPKTGNTIYFGEGSWLTVV.

The chain employs TRBV2 and TRBJ2-5; D tentatively fits TRBD1 or TRBD2 (6 bases each). The CDR3 loop spans 15 amino acids. Trimming removed 6 bases at V and 4 bases at J, with 18 bases between. From germline, CDR1 is SNHLY and CDR2 FYNNEI. In nucleotides, the CDR3 is TGTGCCAGCAGGGGCTGGGGGGCGACCCGAGAGACCCAGTACTTC. Protein sequence: CASRGWGATRETQYF.

V and J are TRBV29-1 and TRBJ2-5; 11 nucleotides line up with TRBD2. Per the germline V gene, CDR1 is SQVTM and CDR2 is ANQGSEA. The length of the CDR3 is 14 residues. Trimming removed 4 bases from V and 4 bases from J; junction bases left unmatched: 5. CDR3 amino acids: CSVGAGTSGETQYF. CDR3 coding DNA: TGCAGCGTTGGGGCCGGGACTAGCGGAGAGACCCAGTACTTC.

This sequence joins TRBV14 and TRBJ2-1; D unclear. The CDR3 sequence is 14 residues long. The V gene lost 4 bases and the J gene lost 3 bases, with 10 bases spanning the gap. From germline, CDR1 is SGHDN and CDR2 FVKESK. The CDR3 sequence: CASSRARFYNEQFF. The CDR3, as DNA: TGTGCCAGCAGCCGGGCCCGGTTCTACAATGAGCAGTTCTTC.

The CDR3 loop reads CASSSRTENSPLHF. The CDR3 coding sequence is TGCGCCAGCAGCTCCCGGACAGAAAATTCACCCCTCCACTTT. V is TRBV5-1 and J is TRBJ1-6, with D possibly matching TRBD1 (6 bases). The CDR3 loop spans 14 amino acids. Trimming removed 3 bases from V and 7 bases from J, with 11 bases in between. CDR1 and CDR2 from the germline V gene are SGHRS and YFSETQ.

The gene calls are TRBV18 and TRBJ1-2, with D maybe TRBD1 (6 bases). Trimming took off 0 bases at V and 5 bases at J, with 16 bases between the two ends. CDR1 is KGHSH and CDR2 is LQKENI in the germline V gene. The CDR3 length is 16 residues. CDR3 region: CASSPPGGPQTYGYTF. In DNA form, the CDR3 reads TGTGCCAGCTCACCACCCGGGGGGCCTCAAACTTATGGCTACACCTTC.

This chain connects TRBV15 to TRBJ2-3, with D unclear. Between the trimmed V and J ends, which lost 3 bases and 2 bases, there was a span of 9 bases. CDR3 length equals 14 residues. Germline values: CDR1 LNHNV, CDR2 YYDKDF (reference sequence). This CDR3 is CATSSGLNTDTQYF. DNA for the CDR3: TGTGCCACCAGCAGTGGTCTTAACACAGATACGCAGTATTTT.

The chain combines TRBV5-1 with TRBJ1-2, with TRBD1 matching over 10 bases. V was clipped by 6 bases and J by 3 bases; unmatched bases: 8. The length of the CDR3 is 15 residues. Germline assignment: CDR1 SGHRS and CDR2 YFSETQ. CDR3 sequence reads: CASTFSTGGDYGYTF. Written as DNA, the CDR3 is TGCGCCAGCACCTTTTCGACAGGGGGCGACTATGGCTACACCTTC.

The chain is built from TRBV7-9 and TRBJ2-3; a weak D match, TRBD1 (7 bases). This CDR3 comprises 16 residues. V shed 5 bases and J shed 3 bases, with 18 bases lying between them. Germline loops: CDR1 SEHNR, CDR2 FQNEAQ (reference sequence). This CDR3 is CASSAGGGARTDTQYF. The CDR3 bases are TGTGCCAGCAGCGCCGGAGGGGGCGCGCGGACAGATACGCAGTATTTT.

The V call is TRBV5-1, the J call TRBJ2-2, with 13 bases identical to TRBD2. From germline, CDR1 is SGHRS and CDR2 YFSETQ. Trimming took 0 bases from V and 0 from J; bases not matched to a gene: 5. The CDR3 consists of 19 residues. The CDR3 bases are TGCGCCAGCAGCTTGGAGGGACTAGCGGGAATAACGAACACCGGGGAGCTGTTTTTT. Encoded protein: CASSLEGLAGITNTGELFF.

The V call is TRBV4-2, the J call TRBJ2-2; D is undetermined. The V gene's germline CDR1 is LGHNA and CDR2 YNFKEQ. V lost 2 bases and J lost 8, with 15 bases in between. The CDR3 is 15 residues long. For the CDR3, the DNA is TGTGCCAGCAGCCAACATTCGAATCGAGCAGGGGAGCTGTTTTTT. It is translated as CASSQHSNRAGELFF.

The chain joins TRBV28 to TRBJ2-3; the D gene is possibly TRBD1 (5 bases). The CDR3 is 15 amino acids. Trimming pared 5 bases from V and 4 bases from J, leaving 16 bases between. Germline CDR1 MDHEN, CDR2 SYDVKM. CDR3 protein: CASSKQVPGADTQYF. CDR3 coding DNA: TGTGCCAGCAGTAAACAGGTCCCTGGTGCAGATACGCAGTATTTT.

V usage is TRBV7-9 and J usage is TRBJ2-2, with TRBD2 identical over 12 bases. CDR1 SEHNR and CDR2 FQNEAQ come from the germline V gene (reference sequence). There are 15 residues in the CDR3. The J segment lost 7 bases and the V segment lost 5 bases, leaving 5 bases of the junction unmatched. CDR3 protein: CASSPRTSGNGELFF. Here the CDR3 DNA reads TGTGCCAGCAGCCCAAGGACTAGCGGGAACGGGGAGCTGTTTTTT. The full variable domain, with the rest looked up from reference TRBV7-9 and TRBJ2-2, is DTGVSQNPRHKITKRGQNVTFRCDPISEHNRLYWYRQTLGQGPEFLTYFQNEAQLEKSRLLSDRFSAERPKGSFSTLEIQRTEQGDSAMYLCASSPRTSGNGELFFGEGSRLTVL.

V usage is TRBV4-1 and J usage is TRBJ2-5, with D tentatively TRBD2 (5 bases). The J call is in doubt because the DNA end fits TRBJ2-7 better. Germline V lookup: CDR1 MGHRA, CDR2 YSYEKL. The CDR3 spans 15 residues. CDR3 region: CASSSSTKLAYEQYF. The CDR3 region has the DNA TGCGCCAGCAGCAGCTCGACTAAGCTAGCCTACGAGCAGTACTTC.

CDR3 residues: CSARSGEAFF. The CDR3 DNA reads TGCAGTGCTAGATCCGGGGAAGCTTTCTTT. V is TRBV20-1 and J is TRBJ1-1, with D uncertain. This CDR3 has 10 residues. Germline lookup yields CDR1 DFQATT and CDR2 SNEGSKA (reference sequence). The ends were cut back, 2 bases at V and 8 bases at J, with 6 bases in the middle.

The chain joins TRBV29-1 to TRBJ1-4; D gene uncertain. Germline V gene data show CDR1 as SQVTM and CDR2 as ANQGSEA. This CDR3 contains 14 residues. Trimming shortened V by 4 bases and J by 6 bases, and 15 bases separated the two germline ends. CDR3 coding DNA: TGCAGCGTTGGGAGGCTGTTAGCCGATGAAAAACTGTTTTTT. It codes for CSVGRLLADEKLFF.

The rearrangement links TRBV5-4 to TRBJ2-1; D tentatively fits TRBD1 or TRBD2 (6 bases each). Germline V gene lookup returns CDR1 SGHNT and CDR2 YYREEE (reference sequence). CDR3 length: 15 residues. Between the trimmed V and J ends, which lost 6 bases and 4 bases, there was a span of 17 bases. CDR3 bases: TGTGCCAGCACCCAGGGGACTGCCTCTTACAATGAGCAGTTCTTC. Protein: CASTQGTASYNEQFF.

The chain is built from TRBV19 and TRBJ2-5; D gene ambiguous. The CDR3 length is 12 residues. Per the germline V gene, CDR1 is LNHDA and CDR2 is SQIVND (reference sequence). V dropped 11 bases and J dropped 4 bases, with 14 bases sitting between them. This CDR3 is CASSIGSETQYF. The CDR3 DNA is TGTGCCTCCTCAATCGGGTCAGAGACCCAGTACTTC.

The chain is built from TRBV27 and TRBJ2-7, with TRBD1 matching 7 bases. Looked up from germline, CDR1 is MNHEY and CDR2 is SMNVEV (reference sequence). The length of the CDR3 is 14 residues. The V segment lost 7 bases and the J segment 2 bases; nucleotides outside the gene matches: 8. CDR3 DNA: TGTGCCAGCACACGACAGGGACCCCCCTACGAGCAGTACTTC. It yields the protein CASTRQGPPYEQYF.

This sequence joins TRBV7-9 and TRBJ2-5; D tentatively fits TRBD1 or TRBD2 (5 bases each). The CDR3 runs to 14 residues. The V end lost 3 bases, the J end lost 4 bases, and 12 bases lay between the germline ends. Germline CDR1 reads SEHNR; CDR2 reads FQNEAQ (reference sequence). DNA for the CDR3: TGTGCCAGCAGCTTTTCGGCAGGGAGAGAGACCCAGTACTTC. This codes for CASSFSAGRETQYF.

J is TRBJ2-1 and V is TRBV5-1; D may be TRBD2 (5 bases). The germline gives CDR1 SGHRS, CDR2 YFSETQ. V was trimmed by 5 bases and J by 0 bases, leaving 15 bases between them. The CDR3 has 16 residues. The CDR3 protein is CASRLTAGSSYNEQFF. The CDR3 region has the DNA TGCGCCAGCAGGCTTACGGCGGGTAGCTCCTACAATGAGCAGTTCTTC.

Only a few counts were recorded for this clone. The chain has TRBV9 and TRBJ2-7, with unresolved D. Trimming cost V 3 bases and J 0 bases, with 10 bases left between them. Germline CDR1 is SGDLS and CDR2 is YYNGEE. This CDR3 has 14 amino acids. The CDR3 DNA reads TGTGCCAGCAGCGAATATCCCGGCTCCTACGAGCAGTACTTC. It specifies CASSEYPGSYEQYF.

The chain recombines TRBV28 with TRBJ2-1, with 8 bases identical to TRBD2. Germline values: CDR1 MDHEN, CDR2 SYDVKM. With 5 bases clipped from V and 7 bases from J, the junction kept 10 bases outside the gene matches. The CDR3 has 15 amino acids. The CDR3 loop reads CASSHSAGGSNEQFF. In DNA form, the CDR3 reads TGTGCCAGCAGTCACTCGGCGGGAGGTAGTAATGAGCAGTTCTTC.

This clone has only one observation. The chain is built from TRBV29-1 and TRBJ2-1, with 7 positions matching TRBD2. Per the germline V gene, CDR1 is SQVTM and CDR2 is ANQGSEA. Unmatched junction bases numbered 6, after V lost 6 bases and J lost 7 bases. The CDR3 is made up of 12 amino acids. Here the CDR3 reads CSVLPGGNEQFF. DNA of the CDR3: TGCAGCGTCCTACCGGGAGGAAATGAGCAGTTCTTC.

The rearrangement joins TRBV7-3 to TRBJ2-3, with TRBD1 matching over 8 bases. The CDR3 is 14 residues long. Germline CDR1 is SGHTA and CDR2 is FQGTGA. After removal of 6 bases from V and 0 bases from J, the junction contained 2 bases not matched to a gene. The CDR3 nucleotides read TGTGCCAGCAGGGACAGGGCCAGCACAGATACGCAGTATTTT. Encoded protein: CASRDRASTDTQYF.

The rearrangement uses TRBV4-1 and TRBJ1-2, with D tentatively TRBD1 (5 bases). CDR3 length: 14 residues. Trimming shortened V by 0 bases and J by 8 bases, and 13 bases separated the two germline ends. CDR1 is MGHRA, CDR2 YSYEKL, per germline. The DNA for the CDR3 is TGCGCCAGCAGCCAAGAGGGGACCGCGGGAGGCTACACCTTC. As protein: CASSQEGTAGGYTF.

This chain connects TRBV6-6 to TRBJ1-5, with 7 bases identical to TRBD1. The CDR3 spans 16 residues. CDR1 is MNHNY and CDR2 is SVGAGI in the germline V gene (reference sequence). Trimming cost V 0 bases and J 2 bases; bases outside gene matches: 4. The CDR3 bases are TGTGCCAGCAGTTACTCGGTCAGGGGGGGCAATCAGCCCCAGCATTTT. Protein: CASSYSVRGGNQPQHF.

The chain carries TRBV18 and TRBJ1-5; D unresolved. Germline V gives CDR1 KGHSH, CDR2 LQKENI. The V end lost 4 bases, the J end lost 5 bases, and 9 bases lay between the germline ends. This CDR3 comprises 13 residues. This chain's CDR3 is CASSQGLDQPQHF. The CDR3 DNA is TGTGCCAGCTCACAAGGGCTTGATCAGCCCCAGCATTTT.

This clone was counted a single time. The chain has TRBV7-8 and TRBJ2-7; D not certain. V lost 6 bases and J lost 5, with 17 bases in between. The CDR3 contains 14 residues. The germline CDR1 and CDR2 sequences are SGHVS and FQNEAQ. This chain's CDR3 is CASRPRAPGHEQYF. DNA of the CDR3: TGTGCCAGCAGGCCAAGGGCCCCCGGACACGAGCAGTACTTC.

The chain couples TRBV5-4 to TRBJ2-5; 11 nucleotides match TRBD1. With 4 bases clipped from V and 5 bases from J, the junction kept 10 bases outside the gene matches. CDR1 and CDR2 from the germline V gene are SGHNT and YYREEE (reference sequence). The CDR3 contains 16 residues. CDR3 nucleotide sequence: TGTGCCAGCAGCCGCGGACAGGGGGCGCGTATGGAGACCCAGTACTTC. Protein: CASSRGQGARMETQYF. The full variable domain, in which reference TRBV5-4 and TRBJ2-5 provide the parts outside the CDR3, is ETGVTQSPTHLIKTRGQQVTLRCSSQSGHNTVSWYQQALGQGPQFIFQYYREEENGRGNFPPRFSGLQFPNYSSELNVNALELDDSALYLCASSRGQGARMETQYFGPGTRLLVL.